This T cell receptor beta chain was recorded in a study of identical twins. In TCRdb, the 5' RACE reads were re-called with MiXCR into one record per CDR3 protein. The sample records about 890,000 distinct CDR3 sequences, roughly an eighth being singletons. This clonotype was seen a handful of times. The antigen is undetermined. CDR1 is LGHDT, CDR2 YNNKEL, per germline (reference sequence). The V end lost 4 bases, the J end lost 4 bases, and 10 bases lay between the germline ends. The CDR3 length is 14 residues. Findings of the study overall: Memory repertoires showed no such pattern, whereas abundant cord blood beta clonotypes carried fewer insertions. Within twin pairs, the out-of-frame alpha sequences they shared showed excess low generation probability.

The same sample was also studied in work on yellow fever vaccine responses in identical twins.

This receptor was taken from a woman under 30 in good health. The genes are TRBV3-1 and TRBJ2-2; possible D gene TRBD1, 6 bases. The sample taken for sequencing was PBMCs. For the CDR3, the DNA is TGTGCCAGCAGCCGGTTAGGGGGCACCGGGGAGCTGTTTTTT. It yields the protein CASSRLGGTGELFF.